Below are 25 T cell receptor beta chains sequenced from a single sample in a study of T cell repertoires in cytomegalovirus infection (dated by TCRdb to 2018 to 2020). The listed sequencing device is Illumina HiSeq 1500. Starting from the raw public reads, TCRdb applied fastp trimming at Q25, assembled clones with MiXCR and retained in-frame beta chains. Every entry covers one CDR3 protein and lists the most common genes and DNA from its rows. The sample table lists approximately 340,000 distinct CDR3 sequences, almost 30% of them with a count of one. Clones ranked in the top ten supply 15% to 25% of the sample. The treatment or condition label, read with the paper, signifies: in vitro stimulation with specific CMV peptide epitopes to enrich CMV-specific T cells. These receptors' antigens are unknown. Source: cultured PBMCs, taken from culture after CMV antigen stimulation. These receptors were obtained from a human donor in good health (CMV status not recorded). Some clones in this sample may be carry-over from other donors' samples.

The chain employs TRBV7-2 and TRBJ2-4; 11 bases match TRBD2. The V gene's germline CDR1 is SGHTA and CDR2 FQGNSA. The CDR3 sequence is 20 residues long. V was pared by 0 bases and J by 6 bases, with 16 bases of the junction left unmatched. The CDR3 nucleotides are TGTGCCAGCAGCTTAGCGCTGGCTAGCGGGAGGCCCTGGCGGGGAAACATTCAGTACTTC. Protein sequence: CASSLALASGRPWRGNIQYF.

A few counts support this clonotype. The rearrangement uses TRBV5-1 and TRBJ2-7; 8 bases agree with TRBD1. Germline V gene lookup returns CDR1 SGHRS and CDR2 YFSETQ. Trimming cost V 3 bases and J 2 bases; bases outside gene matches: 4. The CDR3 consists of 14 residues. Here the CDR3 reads CASSYTGGAYEQYF. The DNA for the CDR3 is TGCGCCAGCAGCTACACAGGGGGTGCCTACGAGCAGTACTTC.

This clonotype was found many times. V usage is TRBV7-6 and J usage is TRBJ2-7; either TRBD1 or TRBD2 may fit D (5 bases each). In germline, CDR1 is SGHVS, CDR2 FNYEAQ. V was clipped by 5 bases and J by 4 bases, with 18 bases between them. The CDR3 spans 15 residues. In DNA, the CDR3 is TGTGCCAGCAGCCCCGACGAGGGGTTTCTTTACGAGCAGTACTTC. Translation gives CASSPDEGFLYEQYF. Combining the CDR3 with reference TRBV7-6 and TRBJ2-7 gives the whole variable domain GAGVSQSPRYKVTKRGQDVALRCDPISGHVSLYWYRQALGQGPEFLTYFNYEAQQDKSGLPNDRFSAERPEGSISTLTIQRTEQRDSAMYRCASSPDEGFLYEQYFGPGTRLTVT.

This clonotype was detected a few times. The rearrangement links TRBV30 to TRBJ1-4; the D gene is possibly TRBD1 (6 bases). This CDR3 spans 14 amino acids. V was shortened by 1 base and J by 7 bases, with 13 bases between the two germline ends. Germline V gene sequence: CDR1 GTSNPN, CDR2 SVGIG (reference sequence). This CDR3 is CAWSGQGLGEKLFF. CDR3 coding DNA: TGTGCCTGGAGTGGGCAGGGGCTCGGTGAAAAACTGTTTTTT.

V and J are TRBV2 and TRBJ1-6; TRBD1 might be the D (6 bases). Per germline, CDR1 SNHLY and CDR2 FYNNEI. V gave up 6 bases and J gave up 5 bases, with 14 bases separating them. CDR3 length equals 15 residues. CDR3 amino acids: CASRVQGLNNSPLHF. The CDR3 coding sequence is TGTGCCAGCAGAGTCCAGGGGCTCAATAATTCACCCCTCCACTTT.

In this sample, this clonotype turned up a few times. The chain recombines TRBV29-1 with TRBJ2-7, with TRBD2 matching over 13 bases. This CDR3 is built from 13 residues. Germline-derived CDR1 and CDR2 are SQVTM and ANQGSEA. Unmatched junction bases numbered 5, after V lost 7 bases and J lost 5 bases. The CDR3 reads CSGRTSGSDEQYF. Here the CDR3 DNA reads TGCAGCGGTAGGACTAGCGGGAGCGACGAGCAGTACTTC.

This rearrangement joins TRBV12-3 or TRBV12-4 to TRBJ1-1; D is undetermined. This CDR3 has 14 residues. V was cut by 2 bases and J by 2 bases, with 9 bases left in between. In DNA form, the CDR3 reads TGTGCCAGCAGTTTAAGGGTGGGCAACACTGAAGCTTTCTTT. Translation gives CASSLRVGNTEAFF.

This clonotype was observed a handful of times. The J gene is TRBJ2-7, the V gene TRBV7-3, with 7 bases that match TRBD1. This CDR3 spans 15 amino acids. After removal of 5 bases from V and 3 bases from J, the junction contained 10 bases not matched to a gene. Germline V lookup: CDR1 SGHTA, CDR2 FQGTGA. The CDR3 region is CASSPGRDSLYEQYF. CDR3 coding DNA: TGTGCCAGCAGCCCCGGCAGGGACAGCCTCTACGAGCAGTACTTC.

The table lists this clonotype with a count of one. The CDR3 loop reads CASSLEPGANYGYTF. Written as DNA, the CDR3 is TGTGCCAGCAGCTTAGAGCCAGGGGCGAACTATGGCTACACCTTC. V usage is TRBV11-2 and J usage is TRBJ1-2; TRBD1 is a possible D gene (6 bases). This CDR3 contains 15 residues. Trimming removed 0 bases from V and 2 bases from J, with 10 bases in between. Germline V gene sequence: CDR1 SGHAT, CDR2 FQNNGV.

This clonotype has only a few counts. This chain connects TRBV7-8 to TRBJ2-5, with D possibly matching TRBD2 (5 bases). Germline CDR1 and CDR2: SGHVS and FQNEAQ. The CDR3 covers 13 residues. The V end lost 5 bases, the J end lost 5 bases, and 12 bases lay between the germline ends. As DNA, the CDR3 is TGTGCCAGCAGCCCTCAGGTAGCGGAGACCCAGTACTTC. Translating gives CASSPQVAETQYF.

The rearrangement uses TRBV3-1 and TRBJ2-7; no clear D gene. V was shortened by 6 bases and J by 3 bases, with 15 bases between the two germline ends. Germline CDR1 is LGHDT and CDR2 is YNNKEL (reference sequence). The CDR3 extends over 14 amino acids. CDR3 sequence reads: CASSPGPRSYEQYF. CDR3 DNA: TGTGCCAGCAGTCCCGGGCCCAGAAGCTACGAGCAGTACTTC.

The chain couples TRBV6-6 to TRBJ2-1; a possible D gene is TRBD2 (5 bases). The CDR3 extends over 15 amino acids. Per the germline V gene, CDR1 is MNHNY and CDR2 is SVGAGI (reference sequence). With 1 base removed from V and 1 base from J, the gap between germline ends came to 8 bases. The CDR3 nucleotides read TGTGCCAGCAGTTACTATGGGAGTTCCTACAATGAGCAGTTCTTC. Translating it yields CASSYYGSSYNEQFF.

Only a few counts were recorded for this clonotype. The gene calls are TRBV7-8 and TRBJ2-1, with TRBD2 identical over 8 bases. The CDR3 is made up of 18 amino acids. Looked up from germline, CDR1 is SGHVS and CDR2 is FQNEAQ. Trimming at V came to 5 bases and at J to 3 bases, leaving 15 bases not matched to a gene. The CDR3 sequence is CASSPSRGLAPDYNEQFF. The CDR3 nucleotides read TGTGCCAGCAGCCCTTCTCGTGGACTAGCCCCAGACTACAATGAGCAGTTCTTC. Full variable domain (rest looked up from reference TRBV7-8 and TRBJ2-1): GAGVSQSPRYKVAKRGQDVALRCDPISGHVSLFWYQQALGQGPEFLTYFQNEAQLDKSGLPSDRFFAERPEGSVSTLKIQRTQQEDSAVYLCASSPSRGLAPDYNEQFFGPGTRLTVL.

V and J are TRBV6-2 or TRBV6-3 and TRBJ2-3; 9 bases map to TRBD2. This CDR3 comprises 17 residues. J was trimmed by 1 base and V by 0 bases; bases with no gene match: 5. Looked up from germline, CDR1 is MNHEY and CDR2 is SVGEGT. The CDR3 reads CASSYSIAGDRTDTQYF. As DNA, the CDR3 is TGTGCCAGCAGTTACTCGATAGCGGGAGACCGCACAGATACGCAGTATTTT.

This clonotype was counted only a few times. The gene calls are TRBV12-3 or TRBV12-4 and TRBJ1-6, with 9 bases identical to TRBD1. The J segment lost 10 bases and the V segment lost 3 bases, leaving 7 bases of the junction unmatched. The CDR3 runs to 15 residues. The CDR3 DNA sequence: TGTGCCAGCAGTTTTTACGGGACAGGGTCCTCACCCCTCCACTTT. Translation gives CASSFYGTGSSPLHF.

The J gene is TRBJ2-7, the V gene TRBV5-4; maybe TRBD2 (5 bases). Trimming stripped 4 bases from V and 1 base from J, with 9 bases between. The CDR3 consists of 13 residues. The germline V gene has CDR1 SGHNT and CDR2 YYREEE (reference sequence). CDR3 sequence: CASSPGESYEQYF. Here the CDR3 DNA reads TGTGCCAGCAGCCCCGGGGAGTCCTACGAGCAGTACTTC.

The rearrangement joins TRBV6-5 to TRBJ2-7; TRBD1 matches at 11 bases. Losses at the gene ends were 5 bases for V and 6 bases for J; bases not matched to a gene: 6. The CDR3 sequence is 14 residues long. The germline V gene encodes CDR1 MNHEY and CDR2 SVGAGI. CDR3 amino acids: CASSVRGTGGEQYF. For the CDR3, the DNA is TGTGCCAGCAGTGTTCGAGGGACAGGGGGCGAGCAGTACTTC.

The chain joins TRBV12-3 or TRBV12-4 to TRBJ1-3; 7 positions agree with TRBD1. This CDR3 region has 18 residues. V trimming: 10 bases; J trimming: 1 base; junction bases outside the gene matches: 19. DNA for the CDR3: TGTGCCACTACCTTTTTACTCCTCCAGGGGGAATCTGGAAACACCATATATTTT. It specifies CATTFLLLQGESGNTIYF.

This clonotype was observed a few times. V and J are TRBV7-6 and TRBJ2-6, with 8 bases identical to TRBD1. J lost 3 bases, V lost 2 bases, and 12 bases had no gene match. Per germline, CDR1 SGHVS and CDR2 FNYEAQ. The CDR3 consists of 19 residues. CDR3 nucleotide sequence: TGTGCCAGCAGCTTATTCCGGCAGGGGGCGTCTCATGGGGCCAACGTCCTGACTTTC. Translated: CASSLFRQGASHGANVLTF.

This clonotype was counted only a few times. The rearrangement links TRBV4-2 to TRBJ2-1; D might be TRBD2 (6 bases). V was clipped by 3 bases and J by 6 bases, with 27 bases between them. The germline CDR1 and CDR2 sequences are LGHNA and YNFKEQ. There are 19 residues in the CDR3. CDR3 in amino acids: CASSHTKWPGGTLGNEQFF. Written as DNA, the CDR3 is TGTGCCAGCAGCCACACGAAATGGCCGGGCGGGACGCTTGGCAATGAGCAGTTCTTC.

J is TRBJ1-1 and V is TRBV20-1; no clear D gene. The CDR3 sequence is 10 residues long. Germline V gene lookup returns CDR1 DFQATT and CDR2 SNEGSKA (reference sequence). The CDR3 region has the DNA TGCAGGATCCGGGACACTGAAGCTTTCTTT. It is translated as CRIRDTEAFF.

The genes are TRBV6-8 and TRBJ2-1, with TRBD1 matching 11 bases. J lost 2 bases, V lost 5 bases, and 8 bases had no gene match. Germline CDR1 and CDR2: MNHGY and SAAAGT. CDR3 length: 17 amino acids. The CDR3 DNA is TGTGCCAGCAGTGCTTCCGGGACAGGGGGGACCTACAATGAGCAGTTCTTC. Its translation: CASSASGTGGTYNEQFF.

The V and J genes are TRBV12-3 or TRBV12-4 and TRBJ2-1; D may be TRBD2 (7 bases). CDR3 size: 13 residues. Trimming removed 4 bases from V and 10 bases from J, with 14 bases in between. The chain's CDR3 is CASSWPGGREQFF. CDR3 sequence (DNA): TGTGCCAGCAGTTGGCCGGGGGGCAGGGAGCAGTTCTTC.

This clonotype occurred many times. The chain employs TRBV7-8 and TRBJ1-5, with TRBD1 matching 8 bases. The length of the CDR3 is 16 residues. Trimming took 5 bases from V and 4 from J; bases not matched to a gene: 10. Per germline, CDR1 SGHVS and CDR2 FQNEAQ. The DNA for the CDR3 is TGTGCCAGCAGCCCGCCCGGGACAGGCTTGAATCAGCCCCAGCATTTT. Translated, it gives CASSPPGTGLNQPQHF.

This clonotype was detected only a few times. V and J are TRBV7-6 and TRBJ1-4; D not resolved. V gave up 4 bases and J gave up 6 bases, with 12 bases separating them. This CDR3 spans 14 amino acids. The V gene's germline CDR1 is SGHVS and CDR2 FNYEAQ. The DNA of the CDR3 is TGTGCCAGCAGCTCGATGCACGTCGATGAAAAACTGTTTTTT. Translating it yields CASSSMHVDEKLFF.